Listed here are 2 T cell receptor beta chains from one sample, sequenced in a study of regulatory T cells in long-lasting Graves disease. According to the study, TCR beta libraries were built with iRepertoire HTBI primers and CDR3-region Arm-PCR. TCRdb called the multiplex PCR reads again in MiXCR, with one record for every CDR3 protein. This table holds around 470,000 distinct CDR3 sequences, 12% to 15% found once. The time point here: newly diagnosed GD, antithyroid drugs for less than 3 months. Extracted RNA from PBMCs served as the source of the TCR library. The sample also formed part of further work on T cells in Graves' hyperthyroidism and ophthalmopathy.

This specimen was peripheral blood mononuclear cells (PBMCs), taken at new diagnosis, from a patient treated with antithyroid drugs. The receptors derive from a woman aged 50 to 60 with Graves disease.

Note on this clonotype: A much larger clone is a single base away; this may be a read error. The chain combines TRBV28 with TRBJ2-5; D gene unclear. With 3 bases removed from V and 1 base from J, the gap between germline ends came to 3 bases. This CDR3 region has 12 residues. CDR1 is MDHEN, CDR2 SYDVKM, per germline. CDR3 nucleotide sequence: TGTGCCAGCAGTTTTCTCCAAGAGACCCAGTACTTC. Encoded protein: CASSFLQETQYF.

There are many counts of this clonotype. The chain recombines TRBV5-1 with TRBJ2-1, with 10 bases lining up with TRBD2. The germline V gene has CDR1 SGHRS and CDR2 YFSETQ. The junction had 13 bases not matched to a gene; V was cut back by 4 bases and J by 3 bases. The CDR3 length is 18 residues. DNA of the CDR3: TGCGCCAGCAGCCAACGCCTATTAGCGGGGGGCTACTACAATGAGCAGTTCTTC. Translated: CASSQRLLAGGYYNEQFF.